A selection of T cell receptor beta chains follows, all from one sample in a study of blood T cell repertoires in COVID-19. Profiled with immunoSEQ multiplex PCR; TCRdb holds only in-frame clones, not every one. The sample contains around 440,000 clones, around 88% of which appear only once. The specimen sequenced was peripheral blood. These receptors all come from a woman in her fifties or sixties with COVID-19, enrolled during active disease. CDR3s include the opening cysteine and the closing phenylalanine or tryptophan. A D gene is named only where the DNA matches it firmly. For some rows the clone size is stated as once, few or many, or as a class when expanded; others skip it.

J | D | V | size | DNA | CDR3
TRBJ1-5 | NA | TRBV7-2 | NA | TGTGCCAGCAGCTTAGCGGGCCAGCCCCAGCATTTT | CASSLAGQPQHF
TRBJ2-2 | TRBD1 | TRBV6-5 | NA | TGTGCCAGCGGGTACAGGGGGCAGGGCGGGGAGCTGTTTTTT | CASGYRGQGGELFF
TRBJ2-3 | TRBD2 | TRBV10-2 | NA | TGCGCCAGTCTCCTCGCGGGGGGGCCAAATACGCAGTATTTT | CASLLAGGPNTQYF
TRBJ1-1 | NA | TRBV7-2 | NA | TGTGCCAGCGCGAGACAGTTTGGCACTGAAGCTTTCTTT | CASARQFGTEAFF
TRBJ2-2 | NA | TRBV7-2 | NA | TGTGCCAGCAGCTTAGCGTGGCAGGCCACCGGGGAGCTGTTTTTT | CASSLAWQATGELFF
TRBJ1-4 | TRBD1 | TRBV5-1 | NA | TGCGCCAGCAGCCCCCGGACAGGGAATGAAAAACTGTTTTTT | CASSPRTGNEKLFF
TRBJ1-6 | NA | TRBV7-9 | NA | TGTGCCAGCAGCCCGCGGGCCTCGGGGAATTCACCCCTCCACTTT | CASSPRASGNSPLHF
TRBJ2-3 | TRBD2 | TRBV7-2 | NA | TGTGCCAGCAGCCCCCGGACTAGCGGAAACACAGATACGCAGTATTTT | CASSPRTSGNTDTQYF
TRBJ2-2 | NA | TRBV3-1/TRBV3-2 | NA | TGTGCCAGCAGCTCTCGGAGGGGCGGGGAGCTGTTTTTT | CASSSRRGGELFF
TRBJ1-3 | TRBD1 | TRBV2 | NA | TGTGCCAGCAGTGAGGGACAGGGGATGTGGAGCTCTGGAAACACCATATATTTT | CASSEGQGMWSSGNTIYF
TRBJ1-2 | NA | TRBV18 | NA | TGTGCCAGCTCACCAAGCAGGGAAGGCGGCTACACCTTC | CASSPSREGGYTF
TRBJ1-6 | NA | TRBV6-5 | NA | TGTGCCAGCAGTTTAGGGGGGGGAATTAATTCACCCCTCCACTTT | CASSLGGGINSPLHF
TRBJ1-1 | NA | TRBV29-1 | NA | TGCAGCGTTTTAGTGGCCCCGGGGACTGAAGCTTTCTTT | CSVLVAPGTEAFF
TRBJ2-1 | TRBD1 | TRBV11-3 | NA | TGTGCCAGCAGCCGTACGACAGGGCCTGAGCAGTTCTTC | CASSRTTGPEQFF
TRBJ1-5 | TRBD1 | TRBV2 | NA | TGTGCCAGCAGAATACAGGGGGCCAATCAGCCCCAGCATTTT | CASRIQGANQPQHF
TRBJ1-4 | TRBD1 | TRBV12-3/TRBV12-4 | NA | TGTGCCAGCAGTTTAACCCGGGACAGGGTCTTTTTT | CASSLTRDRVFF
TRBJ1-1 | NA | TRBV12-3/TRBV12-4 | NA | TGTGCCACCGGATCGGACAGGAACACTGAAGCTTTCTTT | CATGSDRNTEAFF
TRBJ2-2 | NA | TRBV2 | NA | TGTGCCAGCACCCCGGGGGAGTTTGTCACCGGGGAGCTGTTTTTT | CASTPGEFVTGELFF
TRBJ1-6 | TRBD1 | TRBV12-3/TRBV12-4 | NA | TGTGCCAGCAGTTACGGAGGGGGCGTCCACTTT | CASSYGGGVHF
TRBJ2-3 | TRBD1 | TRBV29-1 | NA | TGCAGCGGGGGACAGGGTACAGATACGCAGTATTTT | CSGGQGTDTQYF
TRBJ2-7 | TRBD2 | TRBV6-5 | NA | TGTGCCAGCAGCTCTGGTTGGGGGGGCTACGAGCAGTACTTC | CASSSGWGGYEQYF
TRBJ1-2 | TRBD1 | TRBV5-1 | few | TGCGCCAGCAGCGGTTCGACAGGGTTCATTGGCTACACCTTC | CASSGSTGFIGYTF
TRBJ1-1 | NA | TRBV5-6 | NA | TGTGCCAGCAGCCATGACAGGCAAAACACTGAAGCTTTCTTT | CASSHDRQNTEAFF